Shown below are 14 T cell receptor beta chains from a single sample sequenced in a study of blood T cells in healthy people across ages. Then a second PCR, running roughly 7 to 11 cycles, was carried out with a sample-barcoded 5' primer and a J-beta primer mix. TCRdb re-called the 5' RACE reads through MiXCR, storing one row per CDR3 protein. This table has 1.5 million to 2 million distinct CDR3 sequences, under 30% appearing once. Sequenced sample: blood. The origin of the receptors is a woman aged 25-40 years in good health.

This clonotype was counted a few times. V and J are TRBV6-5 and TRBJ2-4; tentatively, D is TRBD2 (5 bases). Trimming took 2 bases from V and 8 from J, leaving 10 bases between them. The CDR3 has 13 amino acids. Germline CDR1 reads MNHEY; CDR2 reads SVGAGI. Written as DNA, the CDR3 is TGTGCCAGCAGTTACGCTTCCGGGGACATTCAGTACTTC. Amino acid sequence: CASSYASGDIQYF.

The gene calls are TRBV6-6 and TRBJ2-5; 9 nucleotides line up with TRBD2. Germline V gives CDR1 MNHNY, CDR2 SVGAGI (reference sequence). J gave up 0 bases and V 4 bases, and 12 bases lay outside the gene matches. The CDR3 is 18 amino acids. The CDR3 spells CASSLPGLAAEDQETQYF. The CDR3 DNA reads TGTGCCAGCAGTTTACCGGGACTAGCAGCGGAGGACCAAGAGACCCAGTACTTC.

This clonotype was counted many times. The chain links TRBV5-1 to TRBJ2-6; TRBD1 matches at 9 bases. The CDR3 totals 20 residues. Germline V gene sequence: CDR1 SGHRS, CDR2 YFSETQ. V dropped 1 base and J dropped 4; count of bases not matched to a gene: 15. In DNA, the CDR3 is TGCGCCAGCAGCTTGTCCGGAAACAGGGGGCTCTTTCTCGGGGCCAACGTCCTGACTTTC. Translation: CASSLSGNRGLFLGANVLTF. Together with reference TRBV5-1 and TRBJ2-6, the CDR3 gives the full variable domain: KAGVTQTPRYLIKTRGQQVTLSCSPISGHRSVSWYQQTPGQGLQFLFEYFSETQRNKGNFPGRFSGRQFSNSRSEMNVSTLELGDSALYLCASSLSGNRGLFLGANVLTFGAGSRLTVL.

Notes on this clonotype: This sequence is one base from a far larger clone and is likely a read error. This sequence joins TRBV28 and TRBJ1-2; TRBD1 matches at 9 bases. Germline CDR1 is MDHEN and CDR2 is SYDVKM. CDR3 length equals 13 residues. The CDR3 DNA reads as TGTGCCAGCAGTTCGGGACAGGGATATGGCTGCACCTTC. As protein: CASSSGQGYGCTF.

At least ten counts were recorded for this clonotype. The gene calls are TRBV7-2 and TRBJ2-3; D gene uncertain. This CDR3 contains 13 residues. Germline-derived CDR1 and CDR2 are SGHTA and FQGNSA. The germline V and J ends were trimmed by 5 bases and 5 bases, with 11 bases remaining between them. The CDR3 loop reads CASSPSFGDTQYF. DNA of the CDR3: TGTGCCAGCAGCCCCTCATTTGGAGATACGCAGTATTTT.

V and J are TRBV20-1 and TRBJ2-3; D is perhaps TRBD2 (6 bases). This CDR3 is built from 15 residues. CDR1 is DFQATT and CDR2 is SNEGSKA in the germline V gene (reference sequence). The ends were cut back, 3 bases at V and 1 base at J, with 14 bases in the middle. The CDR3 DNA sequence: TGCAGTGCTAGCGGACTAACTGAGCGCACAGATACGCAGTATTTT. Translation: CSASGLTERTDTQYF.

The chain combines TRBV20-1 with TRBJ1-5; D is unclear. This CDR3 contains 12 residues. The germline V gene has CDR1 DFQATT and CDR2 SNEGSKA (reference sequence). V lost 7 bases and J 0 bases, leaving 7 bases between the germline ends. CDR3 in DNA: TGCAGTGTCCCTATTAGCAATCAGCCCCAGCATTTT. It encodes CSVPISNQPQHF.

This clonotype was picked up a small number of times. This chain links TRBV6-1 with TRBJ1-5; D ambiguous. The CDR3 spans 14 residues. The germline gives CDR1 MNHNS, CDR2 SASEGT. Trimming took off 7 bases at V and 3 bases at J, with 13 bases between the two ends. The CDR3 bases are TGTGCCAGCAACCCCGACGGACCCAATCAGCCCCAGCATTTT. Protein: CASNPDGPNQPQHF.

This clonotype was seen a few times. The J gene is TRBJ2-7, the V gene TRBV15; the match to TRBD1 covers 11 bases. After removal of 3 bases from V and 0 bases from J, the junction contained 1 base not matched to a gene. The CDR3 consists of 15 residues. Germline V gene lookup returns CDR1 LNHNV and CDR2 YYDKDF (reference sequence). CDR3: CATSSGTGGSYEQYF. DNA for the CDR3: TGTGCCACCAGCAGTGGGACAGGGGGCTCCTACGAGCAGTACTTC.

The CDR3 region has the DNA TGTGCCAGCAGCGTAGCCGAGGGGGGGCGCCTTCGGCGAGGCTACACCTTC. It encodes CASSVAEGGRLRRGYTF. The gene calls are TRBV9 and TRBJ1-2, with TRBD1 as a possible D gene (6 bases). Trimming removed 0 bases from V and 8 bases from J, with 23 bases in between. Per the germline V gene, CDR1 is SGDLS and CDR2 is YYNGEE. The CDR3 loop spans 17 amino acids.

This clonotype has only a few counts. The chain has TRBV27 and TRBJ2-5; D remains ambiguous. Looked up from germline, CDR1 is MNHEY and CDR2 is SMNVEV (reference sequence). The length of the CDR3 is 15 residues. V lost 2 bases to trimming and J lost 5 bases, with 15 bases between them. This CDR3 reads CASSLRGLGVETQYF. The DNA for the CDR3 is TGTGCCAGCAGTTTACGTGGGCTTGGCGTGGAGACCCAGTACTTC.

There are a few counts of this clonotype. CDR3 bases: TGTGCCAGCAGCCCCCCCAGCGGGAGGGCCACCGGGGAGCTGTTTTTT. Protein: CASSPPSGRATGELFF. The V call is TRBV7-2, the J call TRBJ2-2; TRBD2 aligns across 10 bases. In germline, CDR1 is SGHTA, CDR2 FQGNSA. The CDR3 length is 16 residues. V lost 5 bases to trimming and J lost 4 bases; unmatched junction nucleotides: 7. Using reference TRBV7-2 and TRBJ2-2 for the parts outside the CDR3, the full variable domain is GAGVSQSPSNKVTEKGKDVELRCDPISGHTALYWYRQSLGQGLEFLIYFQGNSAPDKSGLPSDRFSAERTGGSVSTLTIQRTQQEDSAVYLCASSPPSGRATGELFFGEGSRLTVL.

In this sample, this clonotype turned up a few times. The chain has TRBV20-1 and TRBJ1-1; tentatively, D is TRBD1 (6 bases). Germline assignment: CDR1 DFQATT and CDR2 SNEGSKA (reference sequence). V was shortened by 1 base and J by 0 bases, with 12 bases between the two germline ends. The CDR3 loop spans 15 amino acids. As DNA, the CDR3 is TGCAGTGCTAGAGCTCTAGGACAGATGAACACTGAAGCTTTCTTT. Translation: CSARALGQMNTEAFF.

This chain uses TRBV7-8 with TRBJ2-1; D remains ambiguous. Germline lookup yields CDR1 SGHVS and CDR2 FQNEAQ. V was cut by 1 base and J by 0 bases, with 7 bases left in between. The CDR3 runs to 15 residues. CDR3 amino acids: CASSLVHHSYNEQFF. In DNA form, the CDR3 reads TGTGCCAGCAGCTTAGTTCACCACTCCTACAATGAGCAGTTCTTC.